The next 9 T cell receptor beta chains were all read from a single sample in a study of blood T cell repertoires in COVID-19. Profiled with immunoSEQ multiplex PCR; TCRdb holds only in-frame clones, not every one. This table holds 140,000 or so clones, 84% found once. The sample comprised peripheral blood. The origin of the receptors is a human donor in a cohort sampled during active COVID-19.

This chain joins TRBV29-1 and TRBJ2-3, with D perhaps TRBD1 (5 bases). CDR3 length: 13 amino acids. V lost 4 bases to trimming and J lost 3 bases, with 11 bases between them. Germline V gives CDR1 SQVTM, CDR2 ANQGSEA. The CDR3 here is CSVAGRVTDTQYF. The CDR3 DNA sequence: TGCAGCGTTGCAGGCAGGGTAACAGATACGCAGTATTTT.

CDR3 in DNA: TGTGCCAGTAGTCCCCCCGGGACAGGCACCAATCAGCCCCAGCATTTT. It codes for CASSPPGTGTNQPQHF. The J gene is TRBJ1-5, the V gene TRBV19; 8 bases are a match to TRBD1. The CDR3 runs to 16 residues. Germline V gives CDR1 LNHDA, CDR2 SQIVND (reference sequence). V dropped 5 bases and J dropped 3; count of bases not matched to a gene: 9.

This chain connects TRBV23-1 to TRBJ2-5, with TRBD2 matching over 7 bases. TRBV23-1 is reported as an ORF; its role is uncertain. Unmatched junction bases numbered 4, after V lost 3 bases and J lost 3 bases. The CDR3 totals 14 residues. The chain's CDR3 is CASSHPGLKETQYF. The CDR3 nucleotides are TGCGCCAGCAGTCACCCGGGACTAAAAGAGACCCAGTACTTC.

This chain joins TRBV24-1 and TRBJ1-1, with 7 bases fitting TRBD1. CDR3 length: 18 amino acids. Germline loops: CDR1 KGHDR, CDR2 SFDVKD. V lost 4 bases and J lost 10; bases outside the gene matches: 23. The CDR3 loop is CATSEVGTVRGNYKGAFF. The CDR3 nucleotides read TGTGCCACCAGTGAGGTCGGGACGGTCAGGGGGAATTACAAGGGAGCTTTCTTT.

This chain connects TRBV15 to TRBJ2-7, with a tentative D call TRBD1 (6 bases). Germline CDR1 reads LNHNV; CDR2 reads YYDKDF (reference sequence). V was trimmed by 3 bases and J by 2 bases, leaving 17 bases between them. CDR3 length: 16 amino acids. DNA of the CDR3: TGTGCCACCAGCAGGATACCGGGACACAATCCCTACGAGCAGTACGTC. The encoded protein is CATSRIPGHNPYEQYV.

J is TRBJ1-5 and V is TRBV19; 7 nucleotides align to TRBD1. This CDR3 comprises 18 residues. Trimming at V came to 5 bases and at J to 4 bases, leaving 17 bases not matched to a gene. The germline CDR1 and CDR2 sequences are LNHDA and SQIVND (reference sequence). The CDR3 DNA is TGTGCCAGTAGTTCCAATCGACAGGGAGCCTTTTATAATCAGCCCCAGCATTTT. Translation gives CASSSNRQGAFYNQPQHF. The variable domain in full, completed from reference TRBV19 and TRBJ1-5, reads DGGITQSPKYLFRKEGQNVTLSCEQNLNHDAMYWYRQDPGQGLRLIYYSQIVNDFQKGDIAEGYSVSREKKESFPLTVTSAQKNPTAFYLCASSSNRQGAFYNQPQHFGDGTRLSIL.

The chain links TRBV27 to TRBJ2-2; the match to TRBD2 covers 9 bases. With V trimmed by 0 bases and J by 7 bases, 9 bases remained unmatched. The V gene's germline CDR1 is MNHEY and CDR2 SMNVEV (reference sequence). The CDR3 totals 17 residues. The CDR3 sequence is CASSLSPASGNNGELFF. The CDR3 nucleotides are TGTGCCAGCAGTTTATCCCCCGCTAGCGGGAATAACGGGGAGCTGTTTTTT.

A single count supports this clone. The CDR3 loop reads CASSKNDWSRSYNEQFF. The CDR3, as DNA: TGTGCCAGCAGCAAAAACGACTGGTCCCGCTCCTACAATGAGCAGTTCTTC. The chain joins TRBV5-4 to TRBJ2-1; D is undetermined. The CDR3 covers 17 residues. V lost 4 bases to trimming and J lost 0 bases, with 17 bases between them. Germline CDR1 reads SGHNT; CDR2 reads YYREEE (reference sequence). Using reference TRBV5-4 and TRBJ2-1 for the parts outside the CDR3, the full variable domain is ETGVTQSPTHLIKTRGQQVTLRCSSQSGHNTVSWYQQALGQGPQFIFQYYREEENGRGNFPPRFSGLQFPNYSSELNVNALELDDSALYLCASSKNDWSRSYNEQFFGPGTRLTVL.

The rearrangement uses TRBV9 and TRBJ2-5; 10 nucleotides match TRBD2. This CDR3 has 16 amino acids. CDR1 and CDR2 (germline): SGDLS, YYNGEE. The ends lost 0 bases at V and 2 bases at J; junction bases unmatched: 4. The CDR3 reads CASSVGPAGGQETQYF. CDR3 DNA sequence: TGTGCCAGCAGCGTAGGCCCAGCGGGGGGGCAAGAGACCCAGTACTTC.